The next 27 T cell receptor beta chains were all read from a single sample in a study of shared clonotypes between healthy human individuals. Method: immunoSEQ multiplex PCR; TCRdb's copy keeps in-frame clones and lacks some. Here the sample spans 1,100,000 or so clones, about 84% being singletons. Input material: memory CD4+ T cells from PBMCs. Subset noted: CD45RA-negative fraction. The receptors shown here come from a man aged 18-30 years in good health. Some clones in this sample may be carry-over from other donors' samples.

The chain couples TRBV5-6 to TRBJ2-6; the D gene is possibly TRBD2 (5 bases). With 5 bases removed from V and 1 base from J, the gap between germline ends came to 19 bases. The CDR3 runs to 18 residues. The germline V gene has CDR1 SGHDT and CDR2 YYEEEE. The CDR3 DNA sequence: TGTGCCAGCAGTTTTGCGGGTAGCTGGCGGTCTGGGGCCAACGTCCTGACTTTC. It specifies CASSFAGSWRSGANVLTF.

The chain uses TRBV5-5 and TRBJ2-7; 9 nucleotides align to TRBD2. Unmatched junction bases numbered 12, after V lost 4 bases and J lost 4 bases. This CDR3 region has 16 residues. Germline-derived CDR1 and CDR2 are SGHKS and YYEKEE (reference sequence). The chain's CDR3 is CASSPQIRAGGYEQYF. In nucleotides, the CDR3 is TGTGCCAGCAGCCCCCAGATCCGGGCGGGAGGGTACGAGCAGTACTTC. Combining the CDR3 with reference TRBV5-5 and TRBJ2-7 gives the whole variable domain DAGVTQSPTHLIKTRGQQVTLRCSPISGHKSVSWYQQVLGQGPQFIFQYYEKEERGRGNFPDRFSARQFPNYSSELNVNALLLGDSALYLCASSPQIRAGGYEQYFGPGTRLTVT.

On this clone: Other DNA sequences in the same sample also yield this CDR3. The V call is TRBV15, the J call TRBJ2-7, with 7 positions matching TRBD1. The V gene end was trimmed by 0 bases and the J gene end by 3 bases; junction bases not matched to a gene: 2. The CDR3 is 14 residues long. The germline V gene encodes CDR1 LNHNV and CDR2 YYDKDF (reference sequence). The CDR3 spells CATSREAGGYEQYF. The CDR3, as DNA: TGTGCCACCAGCAGAGAGGCAGGGGGCTACGAGCAGTACTTC.

As for this clone: One junction end does not reproduce the germline sequence, and a read error may be involved. Other DNA variants within this sample encode the same CDR3. The rearrangement joins TRBV28 to TRBJ1-4; tentatively, D is TRBD1 (5 bases). Germline-derived CDR1 and CDR2 are MDHEN and SYDVKM. The CDR3 runs to 15 residues. CDR3 sequence reads: CASSLQGATNEKLFF. The DNA of the CDR3 is TGTGCCAGCAGCCTGCAAGGGGCAACGAATGAAAAACTGTTTTTT.

V and J are TRBV28 and TRBJ1-4, with 10 bases lining up with TRBD1. V lost 5 bases and J lost 7; bases outside the gene matches: 7. The CDR3 is 15 amino acids. CDR1 and CDR2 (germline): MDHEN, SYDVKM. The CDR3 DNA follows: TGTGCCAGCAGTGGAGGGACAGGGGTGGGTGAAAAACTGTTTTTT. This codes for CASSGGTGVGEKLFF.

The rearrangement links TRBV7-2 to TRBJ1-5, with 7 positions matching TRBD1. Germline CDR1 SGHTA, CDR2 FQGNSA. Trimming at V came to 3 bases and at J to 5 bases, leaving 4 bases not matched to a gene. CDR3 length: 14 amino acids. This CDR3 is CASSLTGTDQPQHF. DNA of the CDR3: TGTGCCAGCAGCTTGACCGGGACAGATCAGCCCCAGCATTTT. Filled out from reference TRBV7-2 and TRBJ1-5, the complete variable domain reads GAGVSQSPSNKVTEKGKDVELRCDPISGHTALYWYRQSLGQGLEFLIYFQGNSAPDKSGLPSDRFSAERTGGSVSTLTIQRTQQEDSAVYLCASSLTGTDQPQHFGDGTRLSIL.

This chain connects TRBV2 to TRBJ2-3; TRBD1 agrees at 7 bases. The CDR3 contains 16 residues. V trimming: 5 bases; J trimming: 4 bases; junction bases outside the gene matches: 12. Germline CDR1 reads SNHLY; CDR2 reads FYNNEI. CDR3 coding DNA: TGTGCCAGCAGTTTCGGGACAGTCGCGTACGCAGATACGCAGTATTTT. Its translation is CASSFGTVAYADTQYF.

This clone was observed once. The V call is TRBV5-4, the J call TRBJ1-1; D might be TRBD1 (5 bases). The CDR3 spans 13 residues. The V end lost 0 bases, the J end lost 3 bases, and 6 bases lay between the germline ends. The germline V gene has CDR1 SGHNT and CDR2 YYREEE (reference sequence). CDR3 sequence reads: CASSLVGDTEAFF. DNA of the CDR3: TGTGCCAGCAGCTTGGTAGGGGACACTGAAGCTTTCTTT. The variable domain in full, completed from reference TRBV5-4 and TRBJ1-1, reads ETGVTQSPTHLIKTRGQQVTLRCSSQSGHNTVSWYQQALGQGPQFIFQYYREEENGRGNFPPRFSGLQFPNYSSELNVNALELDDSALYLCASSLVGDTEAFFGQGTRLTVV.

J is TRBJ2-2 and V is TRBV5-1, with 8 nucleotides matching TRBD2. From germline, CDR1 is SGHRS and CDR2 YFSETQ. Trimming at V came to 0 bases and at J to 4 bases, leaving 5 bases not matched to a gene. There are 16 residues in the CDR3. CDR3: CASSLDGGRITGELFF. The CDR3 coding sequence is TGCGCCAGCAGCTTGGATGGCGGGAGGATCACCGGGGAGCTGTTTTTT.

This clone came up a few times. This chain links TRBV19 with TRBJ1-2; no definite D call. Germline loops: CDR1 LNHDA, CDR2 SQIVND (reference sequence). Trimming took 6 bases from V and 7 from J, leaving 15 bases between them. The CDR3 spans 13 residues. The CDR3 DNA is TGTGCCAGTAGCGGCGGCCCGGGCCGTGGCTACACCTTC. It codes for CASSGGPGRGYTF.

This chain links TRBV12-1 with TRBJ2-7. TRBV12-1 is flagged as a pseudogene. This CDR3 is 14 amino acids long. CDR3 DNA sequence: TGTGCCAGCAGCCCCGCAGTGGATCACCACGAGCAGTACTTC. It is translated as CASSPAVDHHEQYF.

This clone was found a few times. CDR3 in amino acids: CASSLTGATTNYGYTF. The CDR3 bases are TGTGCCAGCAGCCTCACAGGGGCGACTACTAACTATGGCTACACCTTC. This sequence joins TRBV11-2 and TRBJ1-2; TRBD1 agrees at 7 bases. Germline CDR1 reads SGHAT; CDR2 reads FQNNGV. The length of the CDR3 is 16 residues. The trim removed 5 bases at V and 0 bases at J, leaving 9 bases unmatched.

The rearrangement joins TRBV7-3 to TRBJ2-2; tentative D call: TRBD2 (5 bases). The germline gives CDR1 SGHTA, CDR2 FQGTGA. The V and J ends lost 0 bases and 6 bases respectively, with 11 bases between them. The CDR3 is 15 amino acids. The CDR3 region is CASSLTRDSPGELFF. Written as DNA, the CDR3 is TGTGCCAGCAGCTTAACTCGGGATTCGCCCGGGGAGCTGTTTTTT.

V gene TRBV10-3 combines with J gene TRBJ2-7; TRBD2 might be the D (5 bases). Germline CDR1 and CDR2: ENHRY and SYGVKD. V dropped 4 bases and J dropped 2 bases, with 9 bases sitting between them. The CDR3 is 13 residues long. The CDR3 loop is CAISVPGTYEQYF. CDR3 coding DNA: TGTGCCATCAGTGTTCCCGGGACCTACGAGCAGTACTTC.

The V call is TRBV10-3, the J call TRBJ2-2; D is perhaps TRBD2 (6 bases). This CDR3 is 15 amino acids long. V lost 7 bases and J lost 3, with 15 bases in between. CDR1 and CDR2 from the germline V gene are ENHRY and SYGVKD. The CDR3 DNA is TGTGCCATCAATGGGGGACTCGGCGACACCGGGGAGCTGTTTTTT. Its translation: CAINGGLGDTGELFF.

This clone was seen more than once but under ten times. J is TRBJ2-3 and V is TRBV7-3, with D perhaps matching TRBD1 (6 bases). The V end lost 1 base, the J end lost 0 bases, and 11 bases lay between the germline ends. The CDR3 covers 16 residues. Germline V gene sequence: CDR1 SGHTA, CDR2 FQGTGA. DNA of the CDR3: TGTGCCAGCAGCTTAAGGCCAGGGGTCAGCACAGATACGCAGTATTTT. Protein: CASSLRPGVSTDTQYF.

The rearrangement links TRBV5-4 to TRBJ2-1, with D possibly being TRBD2 (6 bases). The CDR3 is 15 residues long. V lost 0 bases and J lost 4, with 11 bases in between. CDR1 and CDR2 (germline): SGHNT, YYREEE (reference sequence). The CDR3 sequence: CASSLGASAYNEQFF. CDR3 DNA sequence: TGTGCCAGCAGCTTGGGGGCTAGCGCTTACAATGAGCAGTTCTTC.

The rearrangement links TRBV5-1 to TRBJ1-1; D is uncertain. In germline, CDR1 is SGHRS, CDR2 YFSETQ. This CDR3 is 14 amino acids long. V was pared by 4 bases and J by 5 bases, with 15 bases between. The CDR3 nucleotides read TGCGCCAGCAGCCCCGCCCCCGGGAATACTGAAGCTTTCTTT. This codes for CASSPAPGNTEAFF.

The rearrangement uses TRBV5-6 and TRBJ1-2; D might be TRBD1 (5 bases). From germline, CDR1 is SGHDT and CDR2 YYEEEE. V shed 5 bases and J shed 7 bases, with 21 bases lying between them. This CDR3 has 15 amino acids. The CDR3: CASSDQPGTGPGYTF. In DNA, the CDR3 is TGTGCCAGCAGTGACCAACCGGGGACGGGCCCTGGCTACACCTTC.

The rearrangement uses TRBV29-1 and TRBJ2-3; 11 bases match TRBD2. The CDR3 is made up of 18 amino acids. V dropped 3 bases and J dropped 0; count of bases not matched to a gene: 11. Germline-derived CDR1 and CDR2 are SQVTM and ANQGSEA. The CDR3 DNA follows: TGCAGCGTTGAGGGGGTAGCGGGAGGGCGCATCAGCACAGATACGCAGTATTTT. It translates to CSVEGVAGGRISTDTQYF.

The chain recombines TRBV30 with TRBJ2-1; TRBD2 matches 16 bases. Germline CDR1 GTSNPN, CDR2 SVGIG (reference sequence). Unmatched junction bases numbered 9, after V lost 5 bases and J lost 2 bases. The CDR3 contains 18 residues. The CDR3 is CAWETMGLAGGAYNEQFF. CDR3 DNA sequence: TGTGCCTGGGAAACTATGGGACTAGCGGGAGGGGCCTACAATGAGCAGTTCTTC.

The chain recombines TRBV27 with TRBJ2-4; 7 nucleotides line up with TRBD1. V was pared by 5 bases and J by 6 bases, with 13 bases of the junction left unmatched. Germline CDR1 is MNHEY and CDR2 is SMNVEV (reference sequence). The CDR3 loop spans 16 amino acids. This CDR3 reads CASSPDRATWGNIQYF. Here the CDR3 DNA reads TGTGCCAGCAGTCCCGACAGGGCAACATGGGGAAACATTCAGTACTTC.

This chain joins TRBV7-9 and TRBJ2-1; 7 nucleotides agree with TRBD2. The length of the CDR3 is 14 residues. Germline CDR1 SEHNR, CDR2 FQNEAQ (reference sequence). J lost 4 bases, V lost 5 bases, and 5 bases had no gene match. The CDR3 loop is CASSRAGSYNEQFF. The CDR3, as DNA: TGTGCCAGCAGCCGAGCGGGATCGTACAATGAGCAGTTCTTC.

The CDR3, as DNA: TGTGCCACCTGGGGGGTAAGGGGCTACAATGAGCAGTTCTTC. Translation: CATWGVRGYNEQFF. The V gene is TRBV28, the J gene TRBJ2-1, with a weak D call TRBD2 (6 bases). V lost 10 bases and J 3 bases, leaving 16 bases between the germline ends. The CDR3 runs to 14 residues. Germline assignment: CDR1 MDHEN and CDR2 SYDVKM.

The rearrangement uses TRBV6-6 and TRBJ2-7; TRBD1 agrees at 8 bases. The CDR3 runs 14 residues. From germline, CDR1 is MNHNY and CDR2 SVGAGI (reference sequence). Germline trimming cut 6 bases from V and 2 bases from J; bases unmatched to any gene: 6. This CDR3 is CASRHRQGTYEQYF. The CDR3 nucleotides read TGTGCCAGCAGACACAGACAGGGGACCTACGAGCAGTACTTC.

In this sample, this clone turned up a few times. The chain recombines TRBV18 with TRBJ2-1, with D hard to call. The V gene's germline CDR1 is KGHSH and CDR2 LQKENI. The V end was cut by 6 bases, the J end by 8 bases, with 14 bases between. The length of the CDR3 is 13 residues. The CDR3: CASSRFSEDEQFF. The CDR3 DNA sequence: TGTGCCAGCTCCCGCTTCTCAGAAGATGAGCAGTTCTTC.

V is TRBV14 and J is TRBJ2-7; tentatively, D is TRBD1 (6 bases). Germline V lookup: CDR1 SGHDN, CDR2 FVKESK. The CDR3 contains 13 residues. V was clipped by 6 bases and J by 6 bases, with 15 bases between them. CDR3 DNA sequence: TGTGCCAGCAGTCATACAGGGAAGGGCGAGCAGTACTTC. It translates to CASSHTGKGEQYF. Full variable domain (outside the CDR3, taken from reference TRBV14 and TRBJ2-7): EAGVTQFPSHSVIEKGQTVTLRCDPISGHDNLYWYRRVMGKEIKFLLHFVKESKQDESGMPNNRFLAERTGGTYSTLKVQPAELEDSGVYFCASSHTGKGEQYFGPGTRLTVT.